This T cell receptor (beta chain) derives from a study of control samples from healthy donors and cancer patients. The method was immunoSEQ multiplex PCR; TCRdb's version includes in-frame clones alone and lacks a portion of them. Of 110,000 or so clones in the sample, about 83% were seen once. Trimming removed 5 bases from V and 7 bases from J, with 18 bases in between. Germline CDR1 and CDR2: LNHDA and SQIVND (reference sequence). This CDR3 region has 15 residues. This clonotype was obtained from a young man in good health. Sequencing was done on a sample of blood. The chain uses TRBV19 and TRBJ1-5, with D unresolved. The CDR3 protein is CASSLNVQAGQPQHF. CDR3 in DNA: TGTGCCAGTAGTCTAAACGTCCAGGCGGGGCAGCCCCAGCATTTT.